This TCR beta chain was obtained from a study of blood T cell repertoires in COVID-19. Study summary: From the United States, Italy and Spain came samples of acute and convalescent COVID-19. Sample material is recorded as cDNA or gDNA derived from T cells, B-cell-depleted T cells, or PBMCs.

CDR3 length: 15 residues. Germline-derived CDR1 and CDR2 are LNHDA and SQIVND (reference sequence). V was pared by 7 bases and J by 6 bases, with 11 bases of the junction left unmatched. Original methodology: Nucleated cell number was recorded as an estimate derived from reference gene primer amplification. Only in-frame clones appear in the TCRdb table, and some are missing; sequencing was by immunoSEQ multiplex PCR. That table gives V, J and clone size, and the DNA gave D and trimming. This repertoire shows nearly 65,000 clones, around 84% found once; its top ten account for over 9%. Sequenced: peripheral blood. This clonotype was sampled from a human donor in a cohort sampled during active COVID-19. The chain combines TRBV19 with TRBJ1-5, with 8 bases identical to TRBD1. For the CDR3, the DNA is TGTGCCAGTAACCCCGCGCAGGGGGCTGTTCAGCCCCAGCATTTT. Protein sequence: CASNPAQGAVQPQHF.